The sequence of this T cell receptor beta chain was determined in a study of blood T cell repertoires in COVID-19. Overall study: The samples span acute and convalescent COVID-19 from the United States, Italy and Spain. PBMCs, B-cell-depleted T cells, or T cells were the source of the cDNA or gDNA that made up the material.

Original data processing: Amplification of reference gene primers provided the estimated nucleated cell counts. Generated by immunoSEQ multiplex PCR, the TCRdb table keeps only in-frame clones and is missing some. V, J and clone size reflect that table, while D and trimming were determined from the DNA. This table has over 70,000 clones, about 76% appearing once. The V gene end was trimmed by 3 bases and the J gene end by 3 bases; junction bases not matched to a gene: 5. The germline V gene encodes CDR1 MGHDK and CDR2 SYGVNS. The CDR3 contains 16 residues. The sequenced sample was peripheral blood. V and J are TRBV25-1 and TRBJ2-1; 10 bases match TRBD2. This sequence originates from a woman older than 75 with acute or convalescent COVID-19. The CDR3 region is CASSDFTSGDYNEQFF. CDR3 DNA sequence: TGTGCCAGCAGTGATTTTACTAGCGGGGACTACAATGAGCAGTTCTTC.